Listed below are T cell receptor beta chains from one sample, sequenced in a study of shared clonotypes between healthy human individuals. Data came from immunoSEQ multiplex PCR; TCRdb stores just in-frame clones and leaves some out. The sample contains approximately 1.4 million clones, approximately 98% of which appear only once. Sequencing used naive CD4+ T cells sorted from blood. All receptors come from a man aged 30-40 years in good health. CDR3s include the opening cysteine and the closing phenylalanine or tryptophan. D genes are given only for firm matches. Rows give clone size only sometimes, using once, few, many, or a class for an expanded clone.

size | D | J | V | DNA | CDR3
. | . | TRBJ2-7 | TRBV2 | TGTGCCAGCAGGCAGGCCTACGAGCAGTACTTC | CASRQAYEQYF
once | TRBD1 | TRBJ1-2 | TRBV28 | TGTGCCAGCAGGCCGACATTTAGCTTGGACAGGGGGTCGGGCTACACCTTC | CASRPTFSLDRGSGYTF
. | . | TRBJ1-4 | TRBV7-9 | TGTGCCAGCAGCTTAGAGCCATCGGGGGTGATTACAGAAAAACTGTTTTTT | CASSLEPSGVITEKLFF
. | TRBD1 | TRBJ2-7 | TRBV18 | TGTGCCAGCTCACCGGGACAGGGGGGGCCCTACGAGCAGTACTTC | CASSPGQGGPYEQYF
once | TRBD2 | TRBJ2-7 | TRBV9 | TGTGCCAGCAGCCCTAGCGGGAGTTATTCCTACGAGCAGTACTTC | CASSPSGSYSYEQYF
. | TRBD2 | TRBJ2-1 | TRBV18 | TGTGCCAGCTCACCAGCTAGCGGGATGGCCCACAATGAGCAGTTCTTC | CASSPASGMAHNEQFF
. | . | TRBJ2-5 | TRBV7-7 | TGTGCCAGCAGTATGACTATTTATCCACCTCAGTACTTC | CASSMTIYPPQYF
. | . | TRBJ1-4 | TRBV4-1 | TGCGCCAGCAGCCAAGATGCGTGGGCTCGGAAAACAACTAATGAAAAACTGTTTTTT | CASSQDAWARKTTNEKLFF
once | . | TRBJ1-4 | TRBV30 | TGTGCCGGATGGGCGGTTAATGAAAAACTGTTTTTT | CAGWAVNEKLFF
. | . | TRBJ2-5 | TRBV15 | TGTGCCACCAGCAGCCAAATGACTAGTGGGGAGACCCAGTACTTC | CATSSQMTSGETQYF
. | . | TRBJ2-7 | TRBV7-9 | TGTGCCAGCAGCTTAGGATACAGGGCAGCCTACGAGCAGTACTTC | CASSLGYRAAYEQYF
. | TRBD1 | TRBJ2-3 | TRBV11-2 | TGTGCCAGCAGCTTAAGACTCGCAGGGGGCGCCCCAGATACGCAGTATTTT | CASSLRLAGGAPDTQYF
. | TRBD1 | TRBJ2-5 | TRBV5-1 | TGCGCCAGCAGCTTGAGTTCAGGGGGCGATCAAGAGACCCAGTACTTC | CASSLSSGGDQETQYF
. | . | TRBJ2-2 | TRBV29-1 | TGCAGCGTGGGACAGAACACCGGGGAGCTGTTTTTT | CSVGQNTGELFF
. | . | TRBJ2-3 | TRBV6-5 | TGTGCCAGCAGTTACTCGGGGACTAGCACAGATACGCAGTATTTT | CASSYSGTSTDTQYF
. | . | TRBJ1-5 | TRBV19 | TGTGCCAGCCGGGTTGAGGGTCAGCCCCAGCATTTT | CASRVEGQPQHF
. | TRBD1 | TRBJ2-5 | TRBV29-1 | TGCAGCGTGGAGGACAGGGTACGGGAGACCCAGTACTTC | CSVEDRVRETQYF
. | . | TRBJ2-7 | TRBV30 | TGTGCCTGGAGTTTAAAGGTCTACGAGCAGTACTTC | CAWSLKVYEQYF
. | . | TRBJ1-3 | TRBV7-6 | TGTGCCAGCAGCTTAGCTGGGGCAGGCAGCTCTGGAAACACCATATATTTT | CASSLAGAGSSGNTIYF
once | TRBD1 | TRBJ2-5 | TRBV18 | TGTGCCAGCTCAAGACGGACAGGCCAAGAGACCCAGTACTTC | CASSRRTGQETQYF
once | . | TRBJ2-3 | TRBV30 | TGTGCCCCCCGGCGGGGGCGCGATACGCAGTATTTT | CAPRRGRDTQYF
. | . | TRBJ2-6 | TRBV5-1 | TGCGCCAGCAGCTTGGTATCGGCCTCTGGGGCCAACGTCCTGACTTTC | CASSLVSASGANVLTF
. | . | TRBJ1-5 | TRBV5-1 | TGCGCCAGCAGCTTGTTGCCGGACCTCAATCAGCCCCAGCATTTT | CASSLLPDLNQPQHF
. | . | TRBJ2-3 | TRBV4-1 | TGCGCCAGCAGCCAACCGAACCCTAGCACAGATACGCAGTATTTT | CASSQPNPSTDTQYF
. | TRBD2 | TRBJ2-1 | TRBV5-1 | TGCGCCAGCAGCTCGGGACTAGCGGACCTAGTCCACCGGGGGCATGAGCAGTTCTTC | CASSSGLADLVHRGHEQFF
. | TRBD2 | TRBJ2-3 | TRBV6-5 | TGTGCCAGCAGTTATCCCGCGGGAGGATCAGATACGCAGTATTTT | CASSYPAGGSDTQYF
. | . | TRBJ2-3 | TRBV7-9 | TGTGCCAGCAGCTCCTCCATAAGCAGCACAGATACGCAGTATTTT | CASSSSISSTDTQYF
. | . | TRBJ1-5 | TRBV19 | TGTGCCAGTAGTATTTCGCGGAGCAATCAGCCCCAGCATTTT | CASSISRSNQPQHF
. | . | TRBJ2-7 | TRBV6-1 | TGTGCCAGCAGTGAACGGACAGCCTACGAGCAGTACTTC | CASSERTAYEQYF
. | TRBD1 | TRBJ1-5 | TRBV28 | TGTGCCAGCAGCTCAGGGGGCGAGGGCAATCAGCCCCAGCATTTT | CASSSGGEGNQPQHF
. | . | TRBJ1-1 | TRBV5-1 | TGCGCCAGCAGCTTACCAGGAATGAACACTGAAGCTTTCTTT | CASSLPGMNTEAFF